The 26 T cell receptor beta chains presented below share a single source sample, sequenced in a study of Graves' ophthalmopathy and Graves' hyperthyroidism. The study amplified TCR beta CDR3 regions using RNA transcripts. First-round RT-PCR with HTBI primers preceded a second-round multiplex PCR. TCRdb reprocessed the multiplex PCR reads with MiXCR, giving one entry per CDR3 protein. The table has about 400,000 distinct CDR3 sequences, about 21% seen once; the top ten hold roughly 3%. The sequenced sample consisted of peripheral blood. These receptors all stem from a woman between 18 and 29 years old with stable Graves' hyperthyroidism.

In this sample, this clonotype turned up many times. This chain connects TRBV10-3 to TRBJ1-1; D might be TRBD1 (5 bases). This CDR3 contains 17 residues. Germline assignment: CDR1 ENHRY and CDR2 SYGVKD. Trimming took 3 bases from V and 1 from J, leaving 18 bases between them. The CDR3, as DNA: TGTGCCATCAGTGACCCCTTACGGGGACGGAGGAACACTGAAGCTTTCTTT. It specifies CAISDPLRGRRNTEAFF.

This clonotype was observed many times. This chain uses TRBV6-1 with TRBJ1-5; the D is unclear. The ends were cut back, 10 bases at V and 1 base at J, with 11 bases in the middle. Per germline, CDR1 MNHNS and CDR2 SASEGT. CDR3 length: 13 amino acids. The CDR3 DNA reads as TGTGCCACCCTAGTGGGGAGCAATCAGCCCCAGCATTTT. Amino acid sequence: CATLVGSNQPQHF.

The chain joins TRBV9 to TRBJ1-2, with 10 bases that match TRBD1. This CDR3 is built from 14 residues. CDR1 is SGDLS, CDR2 YYNGEE, per germline. V dropped 3 bases and J dropped 4; count of bases not matched to a gene: 3. The CDR3 DNA sequence: TGTGCCAGCAGCGAGACAGGGGGCCGCTATGGCTACACCTTC. Amino acids: CASSETGGRYGYTF. Full variable domain (missing parts from reference TRBV9 and TRBJ1-2): DSGVTQTPKHLITATGQRVTLRCSPRSGDLSVYWYQQSLDQGLQFLIQYYNGEERAKGNILERFSAQQFPDLHSELNLSSLELGDSALYFCASSETGGRYGYTFGSGTRLTVV.

This clonotype was counted ten times or more. The chain is built from TRBV11-2 and TRBJ2-7, with 13 nucleotides matching TRBD2. CDR3 length: 19 amino acids. Trimming at V came to 5 bases and at J to 0 bases, leaving 13 bases not matched to a gene. CDR1 is SGHAT and CDR2 is FQNNGV in the germline V gene. The CDR3 sequence is CASSRRRTSGSPSSYEQYF. Written as DNA, the CDR3 is TGTGCCAGCAGCCGAAGGAGGACTAGCGGGAGCCCAAGCTCCTACGAGCAGTACTTC.

This clonotype was recorded many times. In DNA, the CDR3 is TGCGCCAGCAGCTTGGCCGGGGTAACCCTCCACTTT. Translation: CASSLAGVTLHF. The rearrangement joins TRBV5-1 to TRBJ1-6, with D unclear. V gave up 0 bases and J gave up 14 bases, with 9 bases separating them. CDR1 SGHRS and CDR2 YFSETQ come from the germline V gene. The CDR3 is 12 amino acids.

This clonotype was counted at least ten times. V usage is TRBV14 and J usage is TRBJ1-6; no clear D. The CDR3 is 18 residues long. Trimming stripped 3 bases from V and 9 bases from J, with 24 bases between. CDR1 SGHDN and CDR2 FVKESK come from the germline V gene. The CDR3 DNA sequence: TGTGCCAGCAGCCAGTTTACGGCAGGATCGATCATGCGTTCACCCCTCCACTTT. Translated: CASSQFTAGSIMRSPLHF.

This clonotype showed up just a few times. The rearrangement uses TRBV4-2 and TRBJ1-5; D remains ambiguous. Trimming cost V 1 base and J 2 bases, with 9 bases left between them. CDR3 length: 15 amino acids. Germline CDR1 is LGHNA and CDR2 is YNFKEQ. CDR3 region: CASSQGEGGNQPQHF. The DNA of the CDR3 is TGTGCCAGCAGCCAAGGGGAGGGTGGCAATCAGCCCCAGCATTTT.

This clonotype was seen a single time. J is TRBJ2-7 and V is TRBV20-1, with 12 nucleotides matching TRBD2. Germline loops: CDR1 DFQATT, CDR2 SNEGSKA (reference sequence). This CDR3 is 14 amino acids long. V dropped 5 bases and J dropped 5; count of bases not matched to a gene: 7. The CDR3 protein is CSAYPSGRVHEQYF. In DNA form, the CDR3 reads TGCAGTGCTTACCCTAGCGGGAGGGTGCACGAGCAGTACTTC.

This clonotype was seen a single time. This chain connects TRBV27 to TRBJ1-2, with D uncertain. Between the trimmed V and J ends, which lost 8 bases and 4 bases, there was a span of 14 bases. The CDR3 runs to 13 residues. Germline V gives CDR1 MNHEY, CDR2 SMNVEV (reference sequence). In DNA form, the CDR3 reads TGTGCCAGCTCCGTAGAGAGGAGCTATGGCTACACCTTC. It codes for CASSVERSYGYTF.

The rearrangement joins TRBV5-4 to TRBJ2-3; no definite D call. V dropped 1 base and J dropped 4 bases, with 4 bases sitting between them. The CDR3 runs to 12 residues. Germline values: CDR1 SGHNT, CDR2 YYREEE (reference sequence). The CDR3 nucleotides read TGTGCCAGCAGCTTGAGTGCAGATACGCAGTATTTT. Translating it yields CASSLSADTQYF.

This clonotype was observed many times. This chain uses TRBV12-3 or TRBV12-4 with TRBJ1-1; D is perhaps TRBD1 (6 bases). The CDR3 runs to 13 residues. Trimming took off 3 bases at V and 3 bases at J, with 8 bases between the two ends. DNA for the CDR3: TGTGCCAGCAGTTTGAGGGGGTACACTGAAGCTTTCTTT. It codes for CASSLRGYTEAFF.

Many counts were recorded for this clonotype. The rearrangement joins TRBV3-1 to TRBJ1-2; the D is unclear. V dropped 0 bases and J dropped 6 bases, with 17 bases sitting between them. The CDR3 consists of 16 residues. Germline assignment: CDR1 LGHDT and CDR2 YNNKEL (reference sequence). The DNA of the CDR3 is TGTGCCAGCAGCCAAGATTTGGTCCAAAAGATACATGGCTACACCTTC. It translates to CASSQDLVQKIHGYTF.

This clonotype has ten or more counts. The chain employs TRBV20-1 and TRBJ2-7; no reliable D call. Germline V gene lookup returns CDR1 DFQATT and CDR2 SNEGSKA (reference sequence). Trimming shortened V by 3 bases and J by 1 base, and 13 bases separated the two germline ends. The CDR3 consists of 14 residues. The CDR3 nucleotides read TGCAGTGCTAGGCGGCATACGAAATCCTACGAGCAGTACTTC. Translated: CSARRHTKSYEQYF.

The rearrangement joins TRBV6-5 to TRBJ2-4; a weak D match, TRBD1 (5 bases). The V and J ends lost 2 bases and 3 bases respectively, with 17 bases between them. Germline CDR1 MNHEY, CDR2 SVGAGI. This CDR3 comprises 17 residues. The CDR3: CASSYDPEVQVKNIQYF. CDR3 bases: TGTGCCAGCAGTTACGACCCCGAGGTACAGGTCAAAAACATTCAGTACTTC.

This clonotype was seen repeatedly, ten times or more. The V call is TRBV20-1, the J call TRBJ2-7; D call uncertain. The CDR3 has 13 amino acids. V gave up 3 bases and J gave up 1 base, with 10 bases separating them. Germline V gene data show CDR1 as DFQATT and CDR2 as SNEGSKA (reference sequence). The CDR3 spells CSASGQPSYEQYF. In nucleotides, the CDR3 is TGCAGTGCTAGCGGGCAGCCTTCCTACGAGCAGTACTTC.

This clonotype appeared many times. This chain connects TRBV7-2 to TRBJ2-4, with 10 nucleotides matching TRBD1. CDR1 SGHTA and CDR2 FQGNSA come from the germline V gene. The CDR3 runs 15 residues. V was clipped by 5 bases and J by 4 bases; unmatched bases: 5. This CDR3 is CASSPRTGGKNIQYF. The CDR3 region has the DNA TGTGCCAGCAGCCCCCGGACAGGGGGAAAAAACATTCAGTACTTC.

This clonotype was counted ten times or more. This chain joins TRBV12-3 or TRBV12-4 and TRBJ1-2; TRBD1 matches at 9 bases. This CDR3 is built from 13 residues. The trim removed 5 bases at V and 8 bases at J, leaving 6 bases unmatched. The CDR3 region is CASSTRTGDGYTF. CDR3 sequence (DNA): TGTGCCAGCAGTACCAGGACAGGGGACGGCTACACCTTC.

The sample holds many counts of this clonotype. The rearrangement uses TRBV6-2 or TRBV6-3 and TRBJ2-7; D is undetermined. Germline loops: CDR1 MNHEY, CDR2 SVGEGT. Trimming stripped 3 bases from V and 5 bases from J, with 11 bases between. The CDR3 loop spans 13 amino acids. CDR3 sequence (DNA): TGTGCCAGCAGTTATGCCCCGATCAACGAGCAGTACTTC. This translates into CASSYAPINEQYF.

This clonotype was picked up many times. The genes are TRBV12-3 or TRBV12-4 and TRBJ2-4; 14 nucleotides agree with TRBD2. The CDR3 runs to 15 residues. With V trimmed by 4 bases and J by 9 bases, 5 bases remained unmatched. The CDR3 here is CASSSTGLAGGIQYF. The CDR3 region has the DNA TGTGCCAGCAGTTCGACAGGACTAGCGGGAGGCATTCAGTACTTC.

This clonotype was seen repeatedly, ten times or more. This chain uses TRBV12-3 or TRBV12-4 with TRBJ2-7; the match to TRBD2 covers 7 bases. CDR3 length equals 12 residues. The CDR3 region is CAQAGTLDEQYF. The CDR3 nucleotides read TGTGCGCAAGCGGGAACCTTGGACGAGCAGTACTTC.

This clonotype has a handful of counts. The gene calls are TRBV20-1 and TRBJ2-2, with TRBD1 matching 11 bases. The CDR3 is made up of 17 amino acids. V gave up 3 bases and J gave up 7 bases; unmatched junction bases: 13. Germline values: CDR1 DFQATT, CDR2 SNEGSKA (reference sequence). The CDR3 coding sequence is TGCAGTGCTAGGCCCCCGGGACAGGGGGTTAAGGGCGGGGAGCTGTTTTTT. This encodes CSARPPGQGVKGGELFF.

Ten or more counts support this clonotype. V usage is TRBV6-5 and J usage is TRBJ1-6, with D maybe TRBD1 (5 bases). This CDR3 region has 15 residues. Germline loops: CDR1 MNHEY, CDR2 SVGAGI. Trimming removed 5 bases at V and 7 bases at J, with 15 bases between. CDR3 sequence: CASSRQGMGNSPLHF. The CDR3 DNA reads TGTGCCAGCAGTCGCCAGGGAATGGGGAATTCACCCCTCCACTTT.

This clonotype was seen many times. V and J are TRBV28 and TRBJ1-1; 7 positions match TRBD1. The CDR3 totals 15 residues. Germline CDR1 is MDHEN and CDR2 is SYDVKM. J was trimmed by 2 bases and V by 8 bases; bases with no gene match: 11. CDR3 DNA: TGTGCCAGCGGGACCCCGGGACAGACAAACACTGAAGCTTTCTTT. Residues: CASGTPGQTNTEAFF.

The V call is TRBV12-3 or TRBV12-4, the J call TRBJ1-5; 7 bases agree with TRBD1. CDR3 length: 14 residues. The ends lost 7 bases at V and 3 bases at J; junction bases unmatched: 6. This CDR3 is CASTETGNNQPQHF. The CDR3 coding sequence is TGTGCCAGCACCGAGACAGGGAACAATCAGCCCCAGCATTTT.

Many counts were recorded for this clonotype. CDR3 residues: CAISESPGATEAFF. The CDR3 nucleotides read TGTGCCATCAGTGAGTCCCCCGGGGCCACTGAAGCTTTCTTT. V and J are TRBV10-3 and TRBJ1-1, with D perhaps TRBD1 (5 bases). CDR1 and CDR2 from the germline V gene are ENHRY and SYGVKD. Between the trimmed V and J ends, which lost 0 bases and 4 bases, there was a span of 9 bases. This CDR3 spans 14 amino acids.

This clonotype was detected many times. J is TRBJ2-6 and V is TRBV7-8; tentatively, D is TRBD2 (6 bases). Per the germline V gene, CDR1 is SGHVS and CDR2 is FQNEAQ. The CDR3 contains 17 residues. With 3 bases removed from V and 4 bases from J, the gap between germline ends came to 16 bases. The CDR3 nucleotides read TGTGCCAGCAGCTTCGCGGGACGGGGTCTCGGGGCCAACGTCCTGACTTTC. Protein: CASSFAGRGLGANVLTF.